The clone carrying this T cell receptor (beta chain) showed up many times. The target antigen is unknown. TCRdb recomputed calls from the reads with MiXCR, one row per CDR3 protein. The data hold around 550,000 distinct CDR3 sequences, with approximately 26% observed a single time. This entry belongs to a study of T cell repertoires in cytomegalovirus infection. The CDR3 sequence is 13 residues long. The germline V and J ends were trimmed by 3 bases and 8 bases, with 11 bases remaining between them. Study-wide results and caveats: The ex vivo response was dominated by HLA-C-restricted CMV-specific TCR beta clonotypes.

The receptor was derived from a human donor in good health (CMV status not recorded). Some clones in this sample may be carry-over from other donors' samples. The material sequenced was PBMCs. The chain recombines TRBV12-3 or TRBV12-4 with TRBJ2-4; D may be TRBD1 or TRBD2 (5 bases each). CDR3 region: CASSFREGYIQYF. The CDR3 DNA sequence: TGTGCCAGCAGTTTCCGAGAGGGGTACATTCAGTACTTC.